The 9 T cell receptor beta chains in this list originate from one sample, sequenced in a study of vaccination and CD4 T cells after COVID-19 (dated by TCRdb to 2021 to 2024). The antigens these receptors bind are not known. The treatment or condition label corresponds to: roughly 11-day PBMC culture with coronavirus spike peptide pools or control peptides (ViraFEST assay). CD4+ T cells from unexposed donors were collected before the COVID-19 pandemic (2011-2018). The library relied on PCR. Sequenced on an Illumina iSeq 100. TCR sequencing of DNA from cultured CD4+ T cells used the Oncomine TCR Beta short-read assay at the Johns Hopkins FTIC core. The QIAamp micro DNA kit was used to extract genomic DNA from the cultured CD4+ T cells. TCRdb reprocessing: public reads trimmed at Q25 with fastp, clones called with MiXCR, in-frame beta chains kept. Duplicate CDR3 protein sequences are folded into a single record with the most common DNA and genes. This sample comprises more than 10,000 distinct CDR3 sequences, 32% of them detected only once. Of the sample, approximately 14% is held by the ten largest clones.

Material for sequencing was CD4+ T cells from blood, cultured in vitro. The receptors were gathered from a human donor in good health.

This clonotype has only a few counts. This chain uses TRBV7-8 with TRBJ1-2; no clear D. V shed 1 base and J shed 2 bases, with 8 bases lying between them. The germline V gene encodes CDR1 SGHVS and CDR2 FQNEAQ. The CDR3 runs to 14 residues. The DNA of the CDR3 is TGTGCCAGCAGCTTAGGGCACGCGAACTATGGCTACACCTTC. It yields the protein CASSLGHANYGYTF.

This clonotype was seen a few times. In nucleotides, the CDR3 is TGTGCCAGCAGCAAGGGCAGGTTCGGGAACTCCGACGAGCAGTACTTC. The encoded protein is CASSKGRFGNSDEQYF. The V and J genes are TRBV21-1 and TRBJ2-7. TRBV21-1 is marked as a pseudogene. This CDR3 region has 16 residues.

This clonotype has just a few counts. J is TRBJ1-5 and V is TRBV19; TRBD1 agrees at 9 bases. Unmatched junction bases numbered 10, after V lost 6 bases and J lost 7 bases. The CDR3 extends over 15 amino acids. CDR1 and CDR2 (germline): LNHDA, SQIVND (reference sequence). This chain's CDR3 is CASSTTGQGSQPQHF. The CDR3 nucleotides read TGTGCCAGTAGCACCACCGGACAGGGGTCCCAGCCCCAGCATTTT.

This clonotype was seen more than once but under ten times. CDR3 region: CASSSTSGRAKSSYNEQFF. For the CDR3, the DNA is TGTGCCAGCAGTTCAACTAGCGGGAGGGCGAAGAGCTCCTACAATGAGCAGTTCTTC. This chain connects TRBV6-2 or TRBV6-3 to TRBJ2-1, with 13 bases matching TRBD2. Germline-derived CDR1 and CDR2 are MNHEY and SVGEGT. V lost 4 bases to trimming and J lost 0 bases; unmatched junction nucleotides: 9. CDR3 length equals 19 residues.

The V call is TRBV11-2, the J call TRBJ2-1, with D unclear. This CDR3 comprises 13 residues. Germline V gene data show CDR1 as SGHAT and CDR2 as FQNNGV. Trimming removed 1 base from V and 7 bases from J, with 8 bases in between. The CDR3 loop is CASSLGIWNEQFF. Here the CDR3 DNA reads TGTGCCAGCAGCTTAGGTATCTGGAATGAGCAGTTCTTC.

The V gene is TRBV6-2 or TRBV6-3, the J gene TRBJ2-1; TRBD2 is a possible D gene (5 bases). The CDR3 has 16 amino acids. In germline, CDR1 is MNHEY, CDR2 SVGEGT. The V end lost 2 bases, the J end lost 6 bases, and 17 bases lay between the germline ends. CDR3 nucleotides: TGTGCCAGCAGTTACCCAGCTCGGCTAGCAGCCAATGAGCAGTTCTTC. Protein sequence: CASSYPARLAANEQFF.

This clonotype was recorded a few times. V usage is TRBV24-1 and J usage is TRBJ2-3; D uncertain. CDR1 and CDR2 from the germline V gene are KGHDR and SFDVKD. The CDR3 sequence is 16 residues long. V was trimmed by 3 bases and J by 2 bases, leaving 14 bases between them. The CDR3 nucleotides read TGTGCCACCAGTGATCCAGGAGTCACGCTCACAGATACGCAGTATTTT. Translated: CATSDPGVTLTDTQYF.

Only a few counts were recorded for this clonotype. This chain uses TRBV20-1 with TRBJ2-1; 12 nucleotides line up with TRBD2. The CDR3 is 15 residues long. The germline gives CDR1 DFQATT, CDR2 SNEGSKA (reference sequence). J lost 7 bases, V lost 5 bases, and 9 bases had no gene match. CDR3 region: CSAERGLAGNNEQFF. The CDR3, as DNA: TGCAGTGCTGAAAGAGGACTAGCGGGAAATAATGAGCAGTTCTTC.

V gene TRBV6-2 or TRBV6-3 combines with J gene TRBJ2-1; D remains ambiguous. Germline V gene sequence: CDR1 MNHEY, CDR2 SVGEGT. The CDR3 loop spans 14 amino acids. Trimming left V 2 bases short and J 6 bases short, with 11 bases between. This chain's CDR3 is CASSYNPFSNEQFF. CDR3 coding DNA: TGTGCCAGCAGTTACAACCCTTTCAGCAATGAGCAGTTCTTC.